Below, 27 T cell receptor beta chains from the same sample are listed, as sequenced in a study of blood T cell repertoires in COVID-19. The assay was immunoSEQ multiplex PCR, and TCRdb's table has in-frame clones only and misses some. Among a few hundred thousand clones, roughly 80% were seen once, and the ten largest hold roughly 1.3%. Specimen: PBMCs or T cells enriched from blood (not recorded which). The receptors were sampled from a woman aged 40 to 50 with acute COVID-19.

V and J are TRBV12-3 or TRBV12-4 and TRBJ1-3, with D possibly TRBD1 on 6 matching bases. This CDR3 comprises 13 residues. V was shortened by 6 bases and J by 3 bases, with 9 bases between the two germline ends. In DNA form, the CDR3 reads TGTGCCAGCAGCCAGGGGATTGGAAACACCATATATTTT. This codes for CASSQGIGNTIYF.

CDR3 in amino acids: CASSESPLTGGYGYTF. The CDR3 coding sequence is TGTGCCAGCAGTGAAAGTCCCCTGACAGGGGGTTATGGCTACACCTTC. The chain links TRBV6-1 to TRBJ1-2; 9 nucleotides line up with TRBD1. Germline values: CDR1 MNHNS, CDR2 SASEGT. The CDR3 contains 16 residues. V was clipped by 2 bases and J by 5 bases; unmatched bases: 9.

The chain uses TRBV25-1 and TRBJ1-2; D ambiguous. V lost 6 bases and J 8 bases, leaving 16 bases between the germline ends. Germline V lookup: CDR1 MGHDK, CDR2 SYGVNS. The CDR3 covers 13 residues. Written as DNA, the CDR3 is TGTGCCAGCAGAGCCGACCGGGAAGGAGGCTACACCTTC. Encoded protein: CASRADREGGYTF.

The J gene is TRBJ2-1, the V gene TRBV5-1; TRBD1 matches at 12 bases. CDR1 is SGHRS, CDR2 YFSETQ, per germline. V trimming: 3 bases; J trimming: 9 bases; junction bases outside the gene matches: 7. CDR3 length: 15 residues. CDR3 coding DNA: TGCGCCAGCAGCTGGACCGGGACAGGGGGCGGTGAGCAGTTCTTC. Translated: CASSWTGTGGGEQFF.

The gene calls are TRBV5-1 and TRBJ2-5, with TRBD1 identical over 7 bases. The CDR3 sequence is 15 residues long. J was trimmed by 4 bases and V by 0 bases; bases with no gene match: 6. CDR1 is SGHRS and CDR2 is YFSETQ in the germline V gene. CDR3 residues: CASSLVQGDSETQYF. The DNA of the CDR3 is TGCGCCAGCAGCTTGGTGCAGGGGGATTCAGAGACCCAGTACTTC.

The chain recombines TRBV11-2 with TRBJ1-4, with D possibly TRBD1 on 5 matching bases. The germline V and J ends were trimmed by 5 bases and 7 bases, with 11 bases remaining between them. The length of the CDR3 is 13 residues. Germline V gives CDR1 SGHAT, CDR2 FQNNGV. The CDR3 here is CASSPGLREKLFF. CDR3 nucleotide sequence: TGTGCCAGCAGCCCGGGACTACGTGAAAAACTGTTTTTT.

This CDR3 reads CASSQSAGAFYEQYF. The CDR3 DNA reads as TGCGCCAGCAGCCAATCAGCGGGGGCCTTCTACGAGCAGTACTTC. The chain employs TRBV4-3 and TRBJ2-7; 8 nucleotides match TRBD2. Germline-derived CDR1 and CDR2 are LGHNA and YSLEER. CDR3 length: 15 residues. The junction had 6 bases not matched to a gene; V was cut back by 2 bases and J by 3 bases.

This sequence joins TRBV11-1 and TRBJ2-1; D remains unclear. The germline CDR1 and CDR2 sequences are SGHAT and FQDESV (reference sequence). Trimming removed 5 bases at V and 0 bases at J, with 11 bases between. The CDR3 has 15 residues. The CDR3 sequence is CASSADWSSYNEQFF. CDR3 DNA: TGTGCCAGCAGCGCCGACTGGAGCTCCTACAATGAGCAGTTCTTC.

The V gene is TRBV4-2, the J gene TRBJ2-1; 14 bases are shared with TRBD2. From germline, CDR1 is LGHNA and CDR2 YNFKEQ. CDR3 size: 15 residues. With V trimmed by 0 bases and J by 15 bases, 7 bases remained unmatched. This chain's CDR3 is CASSQEGTSGSGRFF. DNA for the CDR3: TGTGCCAGCAGCCAAGAGGGGACTAGCGGGAGTGGGCGGTTCTTC.

This chain uses TRBV2 with TRBJ2-2, with a possible D match to TRBD1 (5 bases). This CDR3 is built from 13 residues. Germline lookup yields CDR1 SNHLY and CDR2 FYNNEI. V lost 5 bases and J lost 5, with 9 bases in between. The CDR3 loop is CASSPGLTGELFF. CDR3 bases: TGTGCCAGCAGTCCAGGGTTGACCGGGGAGCTGTTTTTT.

This clone was counted a few times. The rearrangement uses TRBV6-6 and TRBJ2-3; the match to TRBD2 covers 9 bases. V was pared by 7 bases and J by 0 bases, with 2 bases of the junction left unmatched. Per germline, CDR1 MNHNY and CDR2 SVGAGI (reference sequence). This CDR3 has 14 residues. The CDR3 nucleotides are TGTGCCAGCAAGGCGGGGGGGAGCACAGATACGCAGTATTTT. This translates into CASKAGGSTDTQYF.

V and J are TRBV28 and TRBJ1-5; 10 bases fit TRBD1. The CDR3 length is 16 residues. The J segment lost 8 bases and the V segment lost 6 bases, leaving 13 bases of the junction unmatched. The V gene's germline CDR1 is MDHEN and CDR2 SYDVKM. The CDR3: CASRGAGTGVLKPQHF. The CDR3 DNA reads TGTGCCAGCAGAGGCGCGGGGACAGGGGTATTGAAGCCCCAGCATTTT.

The genes are TRBV19 and TRBJ2-2; 13 nucleotides match TRBD2. V was clipped by 7 bases and J by 7 bases; unmatched bases: 9. CDR1 and CDR2 from the germline V gene are LNHDA and SQIVND (reference sequence). This CDR3 contains 16 residues. CDR3 region: CASNQLAGGPGGELFF. CDR3 in DNA: TGTGCCAGTAACCAACTAGCGGGGGGGCCAGGCGGGGAGCTGTTTTTT.

This clone was found once. The V and J genes are TRBV24-1 and TRBJ2-1; D might be TRBD2 (5 bases). Germline V gene data show CDR1 as KGHDR and CDR2 as SFDVKD. Trimming left V 5 bases short and J 4 bases short, with 11 bases between. This CDR3 region has 14 residues. CDR3 in DNA: TGTGCCACCAGTGCGTCGGGAATTTACAATGAGCAGTTCTTC. The encoded protein is CATSASGIYNEQFF.

The V call is TRBV28, the J call TRBJ2-1, with 8 bases matching TRBD2. The germline V gene has CDR1 MDHEN and CDR2 SYDVKM. The J segment lost 8 bases and the V segment lost 3 bases, leaving 9 bases of the junction unmatched. CDR3 length: 15 amino acids. CDR3 DNA sequence: TGTGCCAGCAGTTTTCCAGCGGGAGTTAGCTATGAGCAGTTCTTC. Protein sequence: CASSFPAGVSYEQFF.

The rearrangement links TRBV7-8 to TRBJ1-1, with D uncertain. Trimming took off 5 bases at V and 1 base at J, with 11 bases between the two ends. The CDR3 totals 14 residues. Germline V CDR1 and CDR2: SGHVS, FQNEAQ. DNA of the CDR3: TGTGCCAGCAGCCTTAGGGCGGGGAACACTGAAGCTTTCTTT. Translated, it gives CASSLRAGNTEAFF.

The chain combines TRBV18 with TRBJ1-2; tentatively, D is TRBD1 (5 bases). The CDR3 has 15 amino acids. Germline CDR1 reads KGHSH; CDR2 reads LQKENI. V dropped 3 bases and J dropped 8 bases, with 19 bases sitting between them. CDR3 DNA: TGTGCCAGCTCACCCGGACTAGGGGCGAAACTAGGCTACACCTTC. Its translation is CASSPGLGAKLGYTF.

This clone was observed a handful of times. The chain has TRBV7-9 and TRBJ1-2, with D possibly being TRBD1 (5 bases). The CDR3 is made up of 14 amino acids. Germline V CDR1 and CDR2: SEHNR, FQNEAQ (reference sequence). The V and J ends lost 2 bases and 5 bases respectively, with 12 bases between them. CDR3 in amino acids: CASSLPGLGYGYTF. The CDR3 DNA reads as TGTGCCAGCAGCTTACCAGGGTTAGGGTATGGCTACACCTTC.

The CDR3: CASSGTEGEQFF. As DNA, the CDR3 is TGCGCCAGCAGTGGTACGGAGGGTGAGCAGTTCTTC. V is TRBV10-2 and J is TRBJ2-1; TRBD2 is a possible D gene (6 bases). The CDR3 has 12 residues. CDR1 is WSHSY and CDR2 is SAAADI in the germline V gene. The ends were cut back, 4 bases at V and 9 bases at J, with 10 bases in the middle.

The rearrangement uses TRBV5-6 and TRBJ1-5; D call uncertain. The CDR3 totals 13 residues. The germline V and J ends were trimmed by 4 bases and 4 bases, with 9 bases remaining between them. Looked up from germline, CDR1 is SGHDT and CDR2 is YYEEEE. The CDR3 bases are TGTGCCAGCAGCACGAGCCGGAATCAGCCCCAGCATTTT. It codes for CASSTSRNQPQHF.

The chain has TRBV24-1 and TRBJ1-6, with D possibly TRBD1 on 6 matching bases. The CDR3 runs to 12 residues. V lost 3 bases and J lost 13, with 9 bases in between. CDR1 and CDR2 (germline): KGHDR, SFDVKD. CDR3 bases: TGTGCCACCAGTGATCAGGGGTTCCCCCTCCACTTT. It encodes CATSDQGFPLHF.

The chain employs TRBV28 and TRBJ1-1, with a possible D match to TRBD1 (6 bases). The CDR3 is 14 residues long. Germline V gene data show CDR1 as MDHEN and CDR2 as SYDVKM. V gave up 7 bases and J gave up 4 bases, with 16 bases separating them. The CDR3 is CASNRSGGGTEAFF. CDR3 bases: TGTGCCAGCAACCGTAGTGGGGGCGGCACTGAAGCTTTCTTT.

This clone was seen a single time. The chain combines TRBV5-1 with TRBJ2-7, with unresolved D. V was pared by 1 base and J by 3 bases, with 8 bases between. The CDR3 sequence is 13 residues long. Germline-derived CDR1 and CDR2 are SGHRS and YFSETQ. The CDR3 loop is CASSLSYRYEQYF. The CDR3 DNA follows: TGCGCCAGCAGCTTGTCGTATCGCTACGAGCAGTACTTC.

This chain connects TRBV6-5 to TRBJ1-5, with a tentative D call TRBD1 (5 bases). This CDR3 is built from 14 residues. V was clipped by 2 bases and J by 5 bases, with 10 bases between them. Germline CDR1 is MNHEY and CDR2 is SVGAGI. In DNA, the CDR3 is TGTGCCAGCAGTTACGCAGGGATGGATCAGCCCCAGCATTTT. It yields the protein CASSYAGMDQPQHF.

The sample holds one count of this clone. The chain carries TRBV27 and TRBJ1-2; D is possibly TRBD1 (5 bases). V lost 0 bases, J lost 8 bases, and 16 bases lay in between. The CDR3 consists of 15 residues. Germline values: CDR1 MNHEY, CDR2 SMNVEV (reference sequence). In nucleotides, the CDR3 is TGTGCCAGCAGTTTATCTACGTGGGGCAACGAGGGCTACACCTTC. This sequence encodes CASSLSTWGNEGYTF.

V usage is TRBV7-2 and J usage is TRBJ1-4; 7 bases line up with TRBD1. This CDR3 contains 13 residues. The germline CDR1 and CDR2 sequences are SGHTA and FQGNSA. The V and J ends lost 5 bases and 7 bases, in that order; junction bases with no gene match: 4. DNA for the CDR3: TGTGCCAGCAGCCCATGGACAGGTGAAAAACTGTTTTTT. Protein: CASSPWTGEKLFF.

This clone came up many times. The chain combines TRBV5-1 with TRBJ2-7; 14 bases fit TRBD2. The germline V gene has CDR1 SGHRS and CDR2 YFSETQ. With V trimmed by 0 bases and J by 3 bases, 8 bases remained unmatched. This CDR3 has 18 residues. The CDR3 DNA reads as TGCGCCAGCAGCTTGGGACTAGCGGGAGGGGTTCGCCGCTACGAGCAGTACTTC. Protein: CASSLGLAGGVRRYEQYF.